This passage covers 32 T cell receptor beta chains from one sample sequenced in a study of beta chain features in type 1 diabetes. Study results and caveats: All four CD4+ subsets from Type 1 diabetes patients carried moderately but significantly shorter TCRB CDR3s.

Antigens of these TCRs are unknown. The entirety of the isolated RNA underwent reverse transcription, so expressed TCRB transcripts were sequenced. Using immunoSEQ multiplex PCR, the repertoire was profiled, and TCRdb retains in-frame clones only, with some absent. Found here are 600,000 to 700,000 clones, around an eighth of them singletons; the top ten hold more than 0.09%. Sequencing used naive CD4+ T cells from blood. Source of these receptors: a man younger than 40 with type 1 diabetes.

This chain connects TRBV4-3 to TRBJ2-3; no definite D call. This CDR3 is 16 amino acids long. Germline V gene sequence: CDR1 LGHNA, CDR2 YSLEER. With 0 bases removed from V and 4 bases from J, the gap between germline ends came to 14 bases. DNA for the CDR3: TGCGCCAGCAGCCAAGATCTTTCTAGTTCCGCAGATACGCAGTATTTT. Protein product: CASSQDLSSSADTQYF.

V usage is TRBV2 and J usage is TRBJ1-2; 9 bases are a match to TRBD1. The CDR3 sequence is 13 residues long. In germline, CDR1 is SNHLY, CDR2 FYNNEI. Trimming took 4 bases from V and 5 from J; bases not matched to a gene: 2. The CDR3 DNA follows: TGTGCCAGCAGTGCGACAGGGGGATATGGCTACACCTTC. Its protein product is CASSATGGYGYTF. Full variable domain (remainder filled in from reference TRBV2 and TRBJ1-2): EPEVTQTPSHQVTQMGQEVILRCVPISNHLYFYWYRQILGQKVEFLVSFYNNEISEKSEIFDDQFSVERPDGSNFTLKIRSTKLEDSAMYFCASSATGGYGYTFGSGTRLTVV.

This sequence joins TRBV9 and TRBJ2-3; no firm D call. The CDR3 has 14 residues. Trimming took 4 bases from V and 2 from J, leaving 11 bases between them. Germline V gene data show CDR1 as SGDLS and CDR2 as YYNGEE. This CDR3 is CASSSRFSTDTQYF. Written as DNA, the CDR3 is TGTGCCAGCAGCAGCCGGTTTTCCACAGATACGCAGTATTTT.

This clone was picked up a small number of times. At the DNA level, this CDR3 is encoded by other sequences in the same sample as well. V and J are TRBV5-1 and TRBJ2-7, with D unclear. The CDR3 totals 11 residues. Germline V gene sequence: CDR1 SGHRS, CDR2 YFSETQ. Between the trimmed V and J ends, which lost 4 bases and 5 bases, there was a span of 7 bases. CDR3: CASSVGDEQYF. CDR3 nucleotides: TGCGCCAGCAGCGTTGGGGACGAGCAGTACTTC.

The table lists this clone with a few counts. CDR3 sequence reads: CASSGAAGVQETQYF. Written as DNA, the CDR3 is TGTGCCAGCAGTGGGGCGGCGGGGGTACAAGAGACCCAGTACTTC. V and J are TRBV6-1 and TRBJ2-5; 7 bases are a match to TRBD2. The CDR3 is made up of 15 amino acids. Germline V gene lookup returns CDR1 MNHNS and CDR2 SASEGT. The V segment lost 4 bases and the J segment 2 bases; nucleotides outside the gene matches: 7.

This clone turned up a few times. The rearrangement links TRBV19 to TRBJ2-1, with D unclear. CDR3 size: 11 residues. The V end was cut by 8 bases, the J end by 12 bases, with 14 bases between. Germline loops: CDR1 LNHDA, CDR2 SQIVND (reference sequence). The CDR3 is CASGYTHGQFF. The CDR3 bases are TGTGCCAGTGGATACACTCATGGGCAGTTCTTC.

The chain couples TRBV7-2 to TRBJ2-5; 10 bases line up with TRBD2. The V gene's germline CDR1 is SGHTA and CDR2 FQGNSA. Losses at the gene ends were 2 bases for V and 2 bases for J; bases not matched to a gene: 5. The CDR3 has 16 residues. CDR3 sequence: CASSLYTSGAQETQYF. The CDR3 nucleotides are TGTGCCAGCAGCTTATATACTAGCGGGGCACAAGAGACCCAGTACTTC.

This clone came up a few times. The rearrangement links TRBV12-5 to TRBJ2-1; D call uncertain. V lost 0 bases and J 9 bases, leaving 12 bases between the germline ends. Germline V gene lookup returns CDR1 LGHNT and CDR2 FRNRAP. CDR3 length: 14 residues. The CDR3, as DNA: TGTGCTAGTGGTTTGGTACCCATGGGCAGTGAGCAGTTCTTC. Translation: CASGLVPMGSEQFF.

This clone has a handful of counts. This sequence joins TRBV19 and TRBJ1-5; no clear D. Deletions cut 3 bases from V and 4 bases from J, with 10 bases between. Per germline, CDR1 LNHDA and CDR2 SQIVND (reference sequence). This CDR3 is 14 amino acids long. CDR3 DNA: TGTGCCAGTAGTATCGGATGGGGAAATCAGCCCCAGCATTTT. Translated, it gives CASSIGWGNQPQHF. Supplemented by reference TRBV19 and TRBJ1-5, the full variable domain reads DGGITQSPKYLFRKEGQNVTLSCEQNLNHDAMYWYRQDPGQGLRLIYYSQIVNDFQKGDIAEGYSVSREKKESFPLTVTSAQKNPTAFYLCASSIGWGNQPQHFGDGTRLSIL.

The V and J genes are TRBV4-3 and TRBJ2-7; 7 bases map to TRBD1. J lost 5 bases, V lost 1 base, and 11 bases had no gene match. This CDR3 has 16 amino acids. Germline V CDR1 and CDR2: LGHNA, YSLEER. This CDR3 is CASSQAGTDGVDEQYF. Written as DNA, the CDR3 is TGCGCCAGCAGCCAAGCCGGGACAGATGGGGTCGACGAGCAGTACTTC.

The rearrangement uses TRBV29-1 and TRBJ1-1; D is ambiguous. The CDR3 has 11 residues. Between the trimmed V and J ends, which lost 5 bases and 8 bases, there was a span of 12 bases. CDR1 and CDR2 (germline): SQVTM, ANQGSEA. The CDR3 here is CSVYRDYEAFF. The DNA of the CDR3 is TGCAGCGTTTACCGGGATTACGAAGCTTTCTTT.

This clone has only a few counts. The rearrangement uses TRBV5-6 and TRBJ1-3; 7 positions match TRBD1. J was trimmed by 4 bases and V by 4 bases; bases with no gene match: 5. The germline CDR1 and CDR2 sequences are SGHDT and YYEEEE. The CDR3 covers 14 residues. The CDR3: CASSQTGRGNTIYF. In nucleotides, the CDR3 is TGTGCCAGCAGCCAGACAGGGCGAGGAAACACCATATATTTT.

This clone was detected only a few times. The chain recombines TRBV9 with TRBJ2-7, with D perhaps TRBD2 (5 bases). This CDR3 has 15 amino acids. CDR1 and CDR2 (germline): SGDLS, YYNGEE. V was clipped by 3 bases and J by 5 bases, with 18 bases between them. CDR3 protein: CASSGTAEWLHEQYF. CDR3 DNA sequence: TGTGCCAGCAGCGGTACAGCGGAATGGCTCCACGAGCAGTACTTC.

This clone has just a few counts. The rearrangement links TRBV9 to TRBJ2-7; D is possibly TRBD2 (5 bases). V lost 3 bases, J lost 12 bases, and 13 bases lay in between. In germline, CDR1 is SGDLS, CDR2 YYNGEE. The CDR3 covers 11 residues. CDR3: CASSARTQPYF. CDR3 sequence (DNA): TGTGCCAGCAGCGCCCGGACTCAGCCGTACTTC.

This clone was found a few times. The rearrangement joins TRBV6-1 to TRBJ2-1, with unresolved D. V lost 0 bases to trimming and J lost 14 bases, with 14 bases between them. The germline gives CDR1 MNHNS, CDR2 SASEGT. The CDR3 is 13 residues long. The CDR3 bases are TGTGCCAGCAGTGAAGCTGTCCGGCTTGGTGAGTTCTTC. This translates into CASSEAVRLGEFF.

CDR3 nucleotides: TGTGCCAGCAACCCGAAGGGCTACGAGCAGTACTTC. This encodes CASNPKGYEQYF. The V and J genes are TRBV28 and TRBJ2-7; D is unclear. The germline V gene has CDR1 MDHEN and CDR2 SYDVKM. The ends were cut back, 7 bases at V and 3 bases at J, with 10 bases in the middle. CDR3 length: 12 amino acids.

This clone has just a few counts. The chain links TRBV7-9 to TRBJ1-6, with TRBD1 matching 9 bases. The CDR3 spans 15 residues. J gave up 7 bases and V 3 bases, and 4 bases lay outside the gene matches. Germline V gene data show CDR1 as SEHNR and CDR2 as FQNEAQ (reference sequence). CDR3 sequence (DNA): TGTGCCAGCAGCTTGACCGGGACAGGGAATTCACCCCTCCACTTT. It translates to CASSLTGTGNSPLHF. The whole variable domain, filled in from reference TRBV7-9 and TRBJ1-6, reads DTGVSQNPRHKITKRGQNVTFRCDPISEHNRLYWYRQTLGQGPEFLTYFQNEAQLEKSRLLSDRFSAERPKGSFSTLEIQRTEQGDSAMYLCASSLTGTGNSPLHFGNGTRLTVT.

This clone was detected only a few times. CDR3 nucleotide sequence: TGTGCCAGCAGCTCGGGACTAGCGGAGCAGTTCTTC. It codes for CASSSGLAEQFF. V and J are TRBV7-2 and TRBJ2-1, with 10 bases matching TRBD2. The CDR3 extends over 12 amino acids. J was trimmed by 10 bases and V by 4 bases; bases with no gene match: 1. Germline assignment: CDR1 SGHTA and CDR2 FQGNSA.

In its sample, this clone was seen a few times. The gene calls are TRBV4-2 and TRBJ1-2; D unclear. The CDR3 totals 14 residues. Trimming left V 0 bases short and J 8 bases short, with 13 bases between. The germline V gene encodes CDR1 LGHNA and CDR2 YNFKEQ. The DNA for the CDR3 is TGTGCCAGCAGCCAAGAGACTCAAATGGGAGGCTACACCTTC. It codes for CASSQETQMGGYTF.

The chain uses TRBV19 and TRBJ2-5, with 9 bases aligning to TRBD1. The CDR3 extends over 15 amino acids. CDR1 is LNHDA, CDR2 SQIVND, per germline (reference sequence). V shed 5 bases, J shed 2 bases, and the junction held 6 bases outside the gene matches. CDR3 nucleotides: TGTGCCAGTAGTTCAACAGGGGGCGTTCAAGAGACCCAGTACTTC. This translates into CASSSTGGVQETQYF.

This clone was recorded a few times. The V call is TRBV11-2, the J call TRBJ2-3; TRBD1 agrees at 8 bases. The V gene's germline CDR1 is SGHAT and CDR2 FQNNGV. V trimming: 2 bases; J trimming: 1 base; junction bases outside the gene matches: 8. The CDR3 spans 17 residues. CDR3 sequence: CASSLFQGAQGTDTQYF. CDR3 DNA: TGTGCCAGCAGCTTATTCCAGGGGGCGCAGGGCACAGATACGCAGTATTTT. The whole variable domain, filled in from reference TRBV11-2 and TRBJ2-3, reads EAGVAQSPRYKIIEKRQSVAFWCNPISGHATLYWYQQILGQGPKLLIQFQNNGVVDDSQLPKDRFSAERLKGVDSTLKIQPAKLEDSAVYLCASSLFQGAQGTDTQYFGPGTRLTVL.

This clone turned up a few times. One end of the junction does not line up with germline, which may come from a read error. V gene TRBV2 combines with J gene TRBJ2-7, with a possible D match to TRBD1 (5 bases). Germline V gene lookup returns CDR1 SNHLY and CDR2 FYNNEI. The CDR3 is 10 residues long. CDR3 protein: CACRVGEQYF. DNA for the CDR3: TGTGCCTGCAGGGTCGGCGAGCAGTACTTC.

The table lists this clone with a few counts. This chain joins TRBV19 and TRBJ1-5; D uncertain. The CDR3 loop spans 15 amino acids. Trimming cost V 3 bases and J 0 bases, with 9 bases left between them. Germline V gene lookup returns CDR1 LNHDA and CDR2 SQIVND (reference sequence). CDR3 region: CASSILAHSNQPQHF. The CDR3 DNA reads TGTGCCAGTAGTATTTTAGCCCATAGCAATCAGCCCCAGCATTTT.

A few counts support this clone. The CDR3 spells CAWKSAGTEETQYF. The CDR3 DNA reads TGTGCCTGGAAAAGTGCAGGGACTGAAGAGACCCAGTACTTC. This chain links TRBV30 with TRBJ2-5; possible D gene TRBD2, 6 bases. The V gene's germline CDR1 is GTSNPN and CDR2 SVGIG (reference sequence). This CDR3 spans 14 amino acids. Trimming stripped 4 bases from V and 3 bases from J, with 15 bases between.

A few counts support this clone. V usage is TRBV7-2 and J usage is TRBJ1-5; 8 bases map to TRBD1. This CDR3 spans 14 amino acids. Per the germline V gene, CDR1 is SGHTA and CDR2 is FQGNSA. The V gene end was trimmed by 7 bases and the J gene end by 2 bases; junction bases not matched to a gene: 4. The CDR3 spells CASTSTGGNQPQHF. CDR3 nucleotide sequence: TGTGCCAGCACCTCGACAGGGGGCAATCAGCCCCAGCATTTT.

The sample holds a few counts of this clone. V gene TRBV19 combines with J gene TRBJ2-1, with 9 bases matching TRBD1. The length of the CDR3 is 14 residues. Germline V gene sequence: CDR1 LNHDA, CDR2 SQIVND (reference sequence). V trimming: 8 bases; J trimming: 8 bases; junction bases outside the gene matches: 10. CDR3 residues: CASSGTGIIYEQFF. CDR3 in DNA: TGTGCCAGTTCGGGGACAGGGATCATCTATGAGCAGTTCTTC.

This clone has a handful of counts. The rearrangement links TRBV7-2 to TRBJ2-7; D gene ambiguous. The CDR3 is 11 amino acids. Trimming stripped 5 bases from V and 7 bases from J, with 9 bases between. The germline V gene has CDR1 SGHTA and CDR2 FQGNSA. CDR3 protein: CASSGMGEQYF. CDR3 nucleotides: TGTGCCAGCAGCGGTATGGGAGAGCAGTACTTC.

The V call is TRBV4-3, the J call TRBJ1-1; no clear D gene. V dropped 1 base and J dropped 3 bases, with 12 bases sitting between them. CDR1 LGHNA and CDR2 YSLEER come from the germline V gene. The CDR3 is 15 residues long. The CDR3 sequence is CASSQGIGSHTEAFF. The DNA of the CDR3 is TGCGCCAGCAGCCAAGGCATCGGCAGTCACACTGAAGCTTTCTTT.

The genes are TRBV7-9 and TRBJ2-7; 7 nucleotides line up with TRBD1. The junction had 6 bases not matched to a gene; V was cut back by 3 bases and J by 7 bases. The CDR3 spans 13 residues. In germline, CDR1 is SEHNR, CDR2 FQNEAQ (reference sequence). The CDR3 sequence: CASSFPGQEEQYF. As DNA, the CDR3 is TGTGCCAGCAGCTTTCCCGGACAGGAGGAGCAGTACTTC.

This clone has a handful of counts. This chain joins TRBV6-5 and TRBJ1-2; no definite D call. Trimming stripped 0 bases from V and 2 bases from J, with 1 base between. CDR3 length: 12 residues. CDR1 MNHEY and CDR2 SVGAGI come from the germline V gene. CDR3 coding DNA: TGTGCCAGCAGTTACTCAAACTATGGCTACACCTTC. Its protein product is CASSYSNYGYTF.

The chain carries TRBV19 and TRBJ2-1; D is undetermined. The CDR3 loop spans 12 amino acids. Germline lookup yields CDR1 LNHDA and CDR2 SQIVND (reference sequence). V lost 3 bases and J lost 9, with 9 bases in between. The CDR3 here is CASSIPTGEQFF. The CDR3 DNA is TGTGCCAGTAGTATCCCGACCGGTGAGCAGTTCTTC.

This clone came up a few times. The CDR3 coding sequence is TGTGCCTGGGGGATCGGTCAGCCCCAGCATTTT. Protein sequence: CAWGIGQPQHF. This chain uses TRBV30 with TRBJ1-5, with D unclear. Germline V gives CDR1 GTSNPN, CDR2 SVGIG (reference sequence). V dropped 5 bases and J dropped 6 bases, with 8 bases sitting between them. This CDR3 spans 11 amino acids.